This TCR beta chain comes out of a study of blood T cell repertoires in COVID-19. Study-wide context: Whether acute or convalescent, the COVID-19 samples came from the United States, Italy and Spain. PBMCs, B-cell-depleted T cells, or T cells provided the cDNA or gDNA that made up the material.

Here immunoSEQ multiplex PCR was the method, and the copy in TCRdb shows in-frame clones only, minus some. The table lists fewer than 150,000 clones, 84% of them singletons. V was cut by 4 bases and J by 2 bases, with 15 bases left in between. The germline V gene has CDR1 PRHDT and CDR2 FYEKMQ (reference sequence). This CDR3 has 16 amino acids. The receptor comes from a human donor in a cohort sampled during active COVID-19. The rearrangement uses TRBV13 and TRBJ2-1; the D gene is possibly TRBD2 (5 bases). The specimen was peripheral blood. The CDR3 loop is CASSSLRGRTYNEQFF. The CDR3 coding sequence is TGTGCCAGCAGCTCCCTCCGGGGAAGAACCTACAATGAGCAGTTCTTC.